These 9 T cell receptor beta chains were all obtained from the same sample, sequenced in a study of regulatory T cells in long-lasting Graves disease. This sample's time point: newly diagnosed GD, antithyroid drugs for less than 3 months. Researchers made the TCR library from RNA that was extracted from PBMCs. Construction of TCR beta libraries relied on iRepertoire HTBI primers and on Arm-PCR targeting CDR3 regions. TCRdb redid the calling of the multiplex PCR reads with MiXCR, one entry per CDR3 protein. Of 450,000 to 500,000 distinct CDR3 sequences listed, under 20% are singletons. The sample was also linked to a second study, of T cells in Graves' hyperthyroidism and ophthalmopathy.

This sample comprised peripheral blood mononuclear cells (PBMCs), obtained at new diagnosis, from a patient treated with antithyroid drugs. These TCRs come from a man aged 35-49 years with Graves disease.

This clonotype was seen a handful of times. V is TRBV10-3 and J is TRBJ2-1; D possibly corresponds to TRBD1 (5 bases). Germline assignment: CDR1 ENHRY and CDR2 SYGVKD. CDR3 length equals 14 residues. Trimming took 6 bases from V and 8 from J, leaving 17 bases between them. CDR3 residues: CAIRPDRSADEQFF. Here the CDR3 DNA reads TGTGCCATCAGACCTGACAGATCAGCCGATGAGCAGTTCTTC.

The rearrangement uses TRBV6-1 and TRBJ1-5; unclear D gene. This CDR3 has 13 amino acids. Germline V CDR1 and CDR2: MNHNS, SASEGT. Trimming pared 2 bases from V and 4 bases from J, leaving 6 bases between. CDR3 sequence reads: CASSEYTNQPQHF. In nucleotides, the CDR3 is TGTGCCAGCAGTGAATATACAAATCAGCCCCAGCATTTT.

The chain employs TRBV12-3 or TRBV12-4 and TRBJ2-5; D is tentatively TRBD1 or TRBD2 (6 bases each). CDR3 length: 14 residues. V was trimmed by 3 bases and J by 4 bases, leaving 12 bases between them. The CDR3 region is CASSFARGLETQYF. CDR3 nucleotide sequence: TGTGCCAGCAGTTTCGCCCGGGGGCTAGAGACCCAGTACTTC.

V is TRBV3-1 and J is TRBJ2-2; D not resolved. This CDR3 has 14 residues. The V and J ends lost 4 bases and 5 bases respectively, with 11 bases between them. Germline CDR1 reads LGHDT; CDR2 reads YNNKEL (reference sequence). CDR3 DNA: TGTGCCAGCAGCCCCCGGTGGAAGACCGGGGAGCTGTTTTTT. It is translated as CASSPRWKTGELFF.

The rearrangement uses TRBV10-2 and TRBJ2-1, with a possible D match to TRBD2 (6 bases). Per the germline V gene, CDR1 is WSHSY and CDR2 is SAAADI. Between the trimmed V and J ends, which lost 6 bases and 6 bases, there was a span of 15 bases. The CDR3 is 14 residues long. The CDR3 DNA reads TGCGCCAGCAGGGGCGGGACTTTCAGCAATGAGCAGTTCTTC. Protein sequence: CASRGGTFSNEQFF.

This clonotype was counted many times. The chain combines TRBV30 with TRBJ1-1; TRBD1 matches 9 bases. Germline CDR1 is GTSNPN and CDR2 is SVGIG (reference sequence). CDR3 length: 12 amino acids. Trimming took 7 bases from V and 11 from J; bases not matched to a gene: 11. CDR3 in DNA: TGTGCCTTCGTCCCGGGACAGGGTAGGGCTTTCTTT. Translation: CAFVPGQGRAFF.

In its sample, this clonotype was seen many times. The chain links TRBV6-1 to TRBJ2-3, with TRBD2 matching 10 bases. The trim removed 6 bases at V and 2 bases at J, leaving 5 bases unmatched. CDR1 is MNHNS, CDR2 SASEGT, per germline. This CDR3 comprises 15 residues. In nucleotides, the CDR3 is TGTGCCAGCAGAGGACTAGCGGCTTCCACAGATACGCAGTATTTT. Translation: CASRGLAASTDTQYF.

This clonotype was recorded a few times. The chain combines TRBV6-1 with TRBJ1-5, with D possibly TRBD1 on 6 matching bases. The germline V gene encodes CDR1 MNHNS and CDR2 SASEGT. The CDR3 has 15 amino acids. The V and J ends lost 4 bases and 0 bases respectively, with 10 bases between them. The CDR3 DNA reads TGTGCCAGCAGTGCCGGGACACTTAGCAATCAGCCCCAGCATTTT. As protein: CASSAGTLSNQPQHF.

This clonotype was observed many times. The chain combines TRBV7-2 with TRBJ2-7, with D possibly being TRBD2 (5 bases). This CDR3 region has 13 residues. CDR1 SGHTA and CDR2 FQGNSA come from the germline V gene. Trimming took off 2 bases at V and 2 bases at J, with 7 bases between the two ends. The CDR3 loop reads CASSLRAAYEQYF. As DNA, the CDR3 is TGTGCCAGCAGCTTAAGAGCGGCCTACGAGCAGTACTTC.